These 30 T cell receptor beta chains originate from one sample sequenced in a study of T cell responses to AZD1222 COVID-19 vaccine. Sequencing used immunoSEQ multiplex PCR; TCRdb keeps in-frame clones, though not all of them. The sample records around 67,000 clones, 80% to 90% being singletons. The input for sequencing was peripheral blood, taken 28 days after the second AZD1222 dose. The receptor source for this set is an adult who received the AZD1222 COVID-19 vaccine.

This clone has a single count. The genes are TRBV10-3 and TRBJ1-1; 8 positions match TRBD1. The CDR3 runs 13 residues. V lost 10 bases, J lost 5 bases, and 9 bases stayed unmatched. Germline V gives CDR1 ENHRY, CDR2 SYGVKD. DNA for the CDR3: TGTGCCACCCGGACAGGGCTTGGAACTGAAGCTTTCTTT. Protein product: CATRTGLGTEAFF.

J is TRBJ1-4 and V is TRBV6-5, with TRBD1 as a possible D gene (5 bases). Trimming took 2 bases from V and 10 from J, leaving 8 bases between them. CDR3 length: 12 amino acids. Germline V lookup: CDR1 MNHEY, CDR2 SVGAGI. Here the CDR3 DNA reads TGTGCCAGCAGTTACGAGAGGGGAAAACTGTTTTTT. The encoded protein is CASSYERGKLFF.

The V call is TRBV11-1, the J call TRBJ1-2; 9 nucleotides agree with TRBD1. The CDR3 sequence is 13 residues long. Trimming took 5 bases from V and 5 from J; bases not matched to a gene: 3. CDR1 SGHAT and CDR2 FQDESV come from the germline V gene (reference sequence). The CDR3 region is CASSVGQGYGYTF. The CDR3 DNA follows: TGTGCCAGCAGCGTCGGACAGGGGTATGGCTACACCTTC.

The chain joins TRBV19 to TRBJ2-5; the D call may be TRBD1 or TRBD2 (5 bases each). Trimming pared 7 bases from V and 5 bases from J, leaving 23 bases between. CDR1 and CDR2 (germline): LNHDA, SQIVND (reference sequence). The CDR3 sequence is 16 residues long. DNA for the CDR3: TGTGCCAGTAAATCAGTTGGGGGACCCCGGGCCGAGACCCAGTACTTC. This sequence encodes CASKSVGGPRAETQYF.

J is TRBJ1-1 and V is TRBV5-5; D not certain. The CDR3 is 13 residues long. CDR1 SGHKS and CDR2 YYEKEE come from the germline V gene (reference sequence). V lost 2 bases, J lost 1 base, and 6 bases lay in between. Here the CDR3 reads CASSFERNTEAFF. CDR3 coding DNA: TGTGCCAGCAGCTTCGAGAGGAACACTGAAGCTTTCTTT. Variable domain in full (rest from reference TRBV5-5 and TRBJ1-1): DAGVTQSPTHLIKTRGQQVTLRCSPISGHKSVSWYQQVLGQGPQFIFQYYEKEERGRGNFPDRFSARQFPNYSSELNVNALLLGDSALYLCASSFERNTEAFFGQGTRLTVV.

The J gene is TRBJ2-1, the V gene TRBV11-2; D is unclear. The V gene's germline CDR1 is SGHAT and CDR2 FQNNGV. V dropped 2 bases and J dropped 7 bases, with 12 bases sitting between them. This CDR3 has 14 residues. The CDR3 bases are TGTGCCAGCAGCTTAATAGGTGGCCTAAATGAGCAGTTCTTC. This gives the protein CASSLIGGLNEQFF.

This clone was seen once. J is TRBJ1-2 and V is TRBV5-4; D uncertain. The germline V gene encodes CDR1 SGHNT and CDR2 YYREEE (reference sequence). CDR3 length: 13 residues. The ends were cut back, 0 bases at V and 2 bases at J, with 5 bases in the middle. Here the CDR3 DNA reads TGTGCCAGCAGCTTGGACTCCAACTATGGCTACACCTTC. Translated, it gives CASSLDSNYGYTF.

This chain connects TRBV28 to TRBJ1-1, with TRBD1 as a possible D gene (6 bases). This CDR3 contains 15 residues. Germline CDR1 MDHEN, CDR2 SYDVKM. Trimming stripped 1 base from V and 1 base from J, with 10 bases between. The CDR3 sequence is CASSLLDRRNTEAFF. In nucleotides, the CDR3 is TGTGCCAGCAGTTTATTAGACAGGAGGAACACTGAAGCTTTCTTT.

V and J are TRBV4-2 and TRBJ1-2; D is undetermined. V dropped 0 bases and J dropped 5 bases, with 10 bases sitting between them. The V gene's germline CDR1 is LGHNA and CDR2 YNFKEQ. CDR3 size: 14 residues. The CDR3 sequence: CASSQEFSRYGYTF. The CDR3 coding sequence is TGTGCCAGCAGCCAAGAATTTAGTCGGTATGGCTACACCTTC.

The rearrangement links TRBV24-1 to TRBJ2-5, with 9 positions matching TRBD2. The trim removed 2 bases at V and 3 bases at J, leaving 9 bases unmatched. Germline V CDR1 and CDR2: KGHDR, SFDVKD. The CDR3 sequence is 17 residues long. CDR3 in amino acids: CATSDSSIAGVKETQYF. Written as DNA, the CDR3 is TGTGCCACCAGTGATTCCTCTATAGCGGGGGTAAAAGAGACCCAGTACTTC.

This sequence joins TRBV12-3 or TRBV12-4 and TRBJ1-2; no reliable D call. The CDR3 contains 12 residues. V was pared by 0 bases and J by 9 bases, with 8 bases between. This CDR3 is CASSLASVSYTF. CDR3 DNA: TGTGCCAGCAGTTTAGCGTCAGTCAGCTACACCTTC.

This chain links TRBV4-1 with TRBJ2-2; TRBD2 is a possible D gene (6 bases). Germline CDR1 MGHRA, CDR2 YSYEKL. Trimming cost V 3 bases and J 8 bases, with 19 bases left between them. The CDR3 has 16 amino acids. The CDR3 coding sequence is TGCGCCAGCAGCCATACCCCGGGGGTCGGAACGGGGGAGCTGTTTTTT. Its translation: CASSHTPGVGTGELFF.

The gene calls are TRBV28 and TRBJ1-4, with D possibly TRBD1 on 5 matching bases. Looked up from germline, CDR1 is MDHEN and CDR2 is SYDVKM. The CDR3 runs to 13 residues. Trimming cost V 8 bases and J 6 bases, with 13 bases left between them. The CDR3, as DNA: TGTGCCAGCCGGGACGGGAGCTATGAAAAACTGTTTTTT. Amino acids: CASRDGSYEKLFF.

The chain combines TRBV7-2 with TRBJ1-5; TRBD1 is a possible D gene (5 bases). CDR1 and CDR2 from the germline V gene are SGHTA and FQGNSA. Deletions cut 2 bases from V and 3 bases from J, with 11 bases between. This CDR3 spans 15 amino acids. The chain's CDR3 is CASSLSAGSNQPQHF. The CDR3 region has the DNA TGTGCCAGCAGCTTATCGGCAGGGTCCAATCAGCCCCAGCATTTT.

This rearrangement joins TRBV30 to TRBJ2-7; D gene unclear. The CDR3 is made up of 14 amino acids. The ends were cut back, 2 bases at V and 0 bases at J, with 11 bases in the middle. Germline assignment: CDR1 GTSNPN and CDR2 SVGIG (reference sequence). CDR3 nucleotides: TGTGCCTGGAGTAACAAGGGTTTCTCCTACGAGCAGTACTTC. This codes for CAWSNKGFSYEQYF.

This sequence joins TRBV25-1 and TRBJ1-1; D ambiguous. Germline V gives CDR1 MGHDK, CDR2 SYGVNS. Trimming stripped 7 bases from V and 2 bases from J, with 11 bases between. The CDR3 extends over 13 amino acids. The CDR3 loop is CASTDTVNTEAFF. Written as DNA, the CDR3 is TGTGCCAGCACCGATACAGTAAACACTGAAGCTTTCTTT.

The table lists this clone with a count of one. CDR3 sequence (DNA): TGTGCCAGCAGCGTAGCTACGGGCTCCCTGAGCTCTGGAAACACCATATATTTT. Translated, it gives CASSVATGSLSSGNTIYF. The chain combines TRBV9 with TRBJ1-3, with unresolved D. V shed 0 bases and J shed 0 bases, with 16 bases lying between them. Germline assignment: CDR1 SGDLS and CDR2 YYNGEE. The CDR3 runs to 18 residues.

The chain couples TRBV7-9 to TRBJ1-2; 9 bases are shared with TRBD1. CDR1 is SEHNR, CDR2 FQNEAQ, per germline (reference sequence). Germline trimming cut 1 base from V and 13 bases from J; bases unmatched to any gene: 10. The CDR3 runs 14 residues. CDR3 protein: CASSLGGDRVFCTF. CDR3 nucleotide sequence: TGTGCCAGCAGCTTAGGAGGGGACAGGGTTTTTTGCACCTTC.

The V gene is TRBV6-5, the J gene TRBJ1-2; tentative D call: TRBD1 (5 bases). The CDR3 loop spans 13 amino acids. The germline V gene encodes CDR1 MNHEY and CDR2 SVGAGI. With 6 bases removed from V and 4 bases from J, the gap between germline ends came to 12 bases. CDR3 protein: CASRGPGRYGYTF. DNA of the CDR3: TGTGCCAGCAGGGGGCCGGGCCGCTATGGCTACACCTTC.

This chain links TRBV5-5 with TRBJ2-2; D remains ambiguous. Between the trimmed V and J ends, which lost 4 bases and 4 bases, there was a span of 5 bases. This CDR3 spans 12 amino acids. The germline gives CDR1 SGHKS, CDR2 YYEKEE (reference sequence). As DNA, the CDR3 is TGTGCCAGCAGCAAAATCACCGGGGAGCTGTTTTTT. Translation: CASSKITGELFF.

The J gene is TRBJ2-3, the V gene TRBV5-4, with 7 positions matching TRBD2. V lost 4 bases to trimming and J lost 4 bases; unmatched junction nucleotides: 18. Germline V gene sequence: CDR1 SGHNT, CDR2 YYREEE (reference sequence). The CDR3 loop spans 18 amino acids. In DNA, the CDR3 is TGTGCCAGCAGCGTGGGAGGGGTCGTGAGAGATCCCCCAGATACGCAGTATTTT. Translating it yields CASSVGGVVRDPPDTQYF.

The gene calls are TRBV6-4 and TRBJ2-5, with 7 nucleotides matching TRBD2. V trimming: 5 bases; J trimming: 1 base; junction bases outside the gene matches: 7. The CDR3 is 15 amino acids. Per the germline V gene, CDR1 is MRHNA and CDR2 is SNTAGT. CDR3 loop: CASSLGGGSQETQYF. Written as DNA, the CDR3 is TGTGCCAGCAGTCTTGGGGGGGGATCCCAAGAGACCCAGTACTTC.

The genes are TRBV6-5 and TRBJ1-4, with no clear D. The germline V gene encodes CDR1 MNHEY and CDR2 SVGAGI. There are 12 residues in the CDR3. The germline V and J ends were trimmed by 6 bases and 8 bases, with 10 bases remaining between them. Written as DNA, the CDR3 is TGTGCCAGCAGCCCCCGCGGGGAAAAACTGTTTTTT. Protein sequence: CASSPRGEKLFF.

J is TRBJ1-1 and V is TRBV9; the D is unclear. Trimming stripped 2 bases from V and 6 bases from J, with 11 bases between. Germline V gene sequence: CDR1 SGDLS, CDR2 YYNGEE. The CDR3 totals 13 residues. CDR3 protein: CASSVSYLPEAFF. The CDR3 DNA reads as TGTGCCAGCAGCGTGTCTTATCTCCCTGAAGCTTTCTTT.

The chain links TRBV6-5 to TRBJ1-5; D not certain. The length of the CDR3 is 13 residues. The germline gives CDR1 MNHEY, CDR2 SVGAGI. V was shortened by 2 bases and J by 6 bases, with 8 bases between the two germline ends. The CDR3 here is CASSYLHGQPQHF. The DNA for the CDR3 is TGTGCCAGCAGTTACCTCCACGGTCAGCCCCAGCATTTT.

This chain links TRBV6-5 with TRBJ1-1; D is possibly TRBD1 (5 bases). Trimming left V 4 bases short and J 3 bases short, with 9 bases between. Germline CDR1 MNHEY, CDR2 SVGAGI. The CDR3 has 13 amino acids. CDR3 loop: CASSFWGYTEAFF. The CDR3 bases are TGTGCCAGCAGTTTTTGGGGGTACACTGAAGCTTTCTTT.

This sequence joins TRBV28 and TRBJ1-3; D unresolved. CDR1 MDHEN and CDR2 SYDVKM come from the germline V gene. V was shortened by 3 bases and J by 5 bases, with 8 bases between the two germline ends. The CDR3 consists of 13 residues. The CDR3 protein is CASSFRFRNTIYF. CDR3 DNA sequence: TGTGCCAGCAGTTTCAGATTTAGAAACACCATATATTTT.

This clone was counted once. The V and J genes are TRBV7-2 and TRBJ2-2, with D uncertain. The V end lost 1 base, the J end lost 7 bases, and 10 bases lay between the germline ends. CDR1 and CDR2 from the germline V gene are SGHTA and FQGNSA. The CDR3 is 14 residues long. The CDR3 here is CASSLVVLRGELFF. CDR3 DNA: TGTGCCAGCAGCTTAGTCGTACTCCGCGGGGAGCTGTTTTTT.

This rearrangement joins TRBV12-3 or TRBV12-4 to TRBJ2-1, with D uncertain. Deletions cut 10 bases from V and 4 bases from J, with 14 bases between. CDR3 size: 13 residues. CDR3 region: CAITLATYNEQFF. CDR3 DNA: TGTGCCATCACACTGGCGACATACAATGAGCAGTTCTTC.

This clone was counted only a few times. This chain uses TRBV4-1 with TRBJ1-4; 7 bases fit TRBD1. With 6 bases clipped from V and 8 bases from J, the junction kept 0 bases outside the gene matches. Germline-derived CDR1 and CDR2 are MGHRA and YSYEKL. The CDR3 is 11 amino acids. CDR3 protein: CASRGQEKLFF. The DNA of the CDR3 is TGCGCCAGCAGGGGACAGGAAAAACTGTTTTTT.